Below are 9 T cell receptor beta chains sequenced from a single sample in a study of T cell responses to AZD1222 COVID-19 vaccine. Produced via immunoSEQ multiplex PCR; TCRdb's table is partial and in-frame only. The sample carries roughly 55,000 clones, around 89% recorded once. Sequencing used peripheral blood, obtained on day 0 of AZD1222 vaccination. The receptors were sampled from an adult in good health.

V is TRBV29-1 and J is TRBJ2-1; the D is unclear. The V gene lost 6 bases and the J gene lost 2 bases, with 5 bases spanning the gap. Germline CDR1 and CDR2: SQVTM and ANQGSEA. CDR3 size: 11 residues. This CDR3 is CSVVAYNEQFF. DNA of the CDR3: TGCAGCGTCGTAGCCTACAATGAGCAGTTCTTC.

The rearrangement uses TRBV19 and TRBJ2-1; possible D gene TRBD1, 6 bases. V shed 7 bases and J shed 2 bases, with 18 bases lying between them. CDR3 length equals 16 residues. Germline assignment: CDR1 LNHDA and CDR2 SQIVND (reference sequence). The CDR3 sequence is CASKPSPGQAYNEQFF. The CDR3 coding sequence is TGTGCCAGTAAGCCCTCCCCGGGACAAGCCTACAATGAGCAGTTCTTC.

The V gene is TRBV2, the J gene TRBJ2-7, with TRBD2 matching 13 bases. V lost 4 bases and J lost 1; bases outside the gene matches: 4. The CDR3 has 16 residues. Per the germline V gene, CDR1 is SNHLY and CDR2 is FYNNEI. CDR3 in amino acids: CASSGLAGGESYEQYF. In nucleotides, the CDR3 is TGTGCCAGCAGTGGACTAGCGGGAGGTGAGTCCTACGAGCAGTACTTC.

For the CDR3, the DNA is TGTGCCAGCAGCCGGAGGACAGGGTTTAATGAAGCTTTCTTT. It specifies CASSRRTGFNEAFF. The chain couples TRBV9 to TRBJ1-1; 8 bases match TRBD1. The V and J ends lost 4 bases and 7 bases, in that order; junction bases with no gene match: 9. The CDR3 is 14 amino acids. CDR1 and CDR2 from the germline V gene are SGDLS and YYNGEE.

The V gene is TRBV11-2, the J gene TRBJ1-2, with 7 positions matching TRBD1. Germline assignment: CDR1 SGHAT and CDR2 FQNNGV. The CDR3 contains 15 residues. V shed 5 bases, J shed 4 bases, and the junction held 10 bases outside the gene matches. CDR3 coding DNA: TGTGCCAGCAGCCCACCCTCCAGGGGGAGCTATGGCTACACCTTC. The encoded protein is CASSPPSRGSYGYTF.

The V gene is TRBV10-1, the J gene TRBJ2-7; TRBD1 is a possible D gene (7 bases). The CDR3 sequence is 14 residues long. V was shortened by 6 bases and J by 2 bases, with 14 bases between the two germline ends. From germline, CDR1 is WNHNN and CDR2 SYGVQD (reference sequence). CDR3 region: CASSAGQRPYEQYF. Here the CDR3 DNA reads TGCGCCAGCAGCGCGGGACAGAGACCCTACGAGCAGTACTTC.

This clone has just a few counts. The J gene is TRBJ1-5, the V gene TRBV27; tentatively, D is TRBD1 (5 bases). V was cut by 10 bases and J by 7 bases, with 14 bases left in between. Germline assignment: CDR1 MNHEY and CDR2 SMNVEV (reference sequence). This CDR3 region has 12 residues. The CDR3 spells CATNPGGQPQHF. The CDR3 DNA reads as TGTGCCACCAACCCTGGGGGGCAGCCCCAGCATTTT.

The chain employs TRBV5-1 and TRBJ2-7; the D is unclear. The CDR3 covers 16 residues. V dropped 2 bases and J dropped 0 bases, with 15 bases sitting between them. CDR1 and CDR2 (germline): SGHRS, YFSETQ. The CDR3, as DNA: TGCGCCAGCAGCTTTACCGGCGTGGGGTCCTCCTACGAGCAGTACTTC. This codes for CASSFTGVGSSYEQYF.

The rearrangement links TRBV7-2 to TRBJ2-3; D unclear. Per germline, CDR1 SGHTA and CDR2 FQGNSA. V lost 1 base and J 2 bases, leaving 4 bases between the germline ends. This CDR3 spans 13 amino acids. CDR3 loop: CASSLGPTDTQYF. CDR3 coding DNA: TGTGCCAGCAGCTTAGGGCCCACAGATACGCAGTATTTT.